The 26 T cell receptor beta chains reported below all come from one sample, sequenced in a study of blood T cell repertoires in COVID-19. Data came from immunoSEQ multiplex PCR; TCRdb stores just in-frame clones and leaves some out. The sample holds approximately 140,000 clones; about four fifths are singletons and the top ten take less than 2.5%. Sequencing was performed on peripheral blood. The receptors were sampled from a man aged 65 to 79 with acute or convalescent COVID-19.

The chain links TRBV5-1 to TRBJ2-2; the D gene is possibly TRBD2 (5 bases). The CDR3 loop spans 16 amino acids. The germline CDR1 and CDR2 sequences are SGHRS and YFSETQ. V was clipped by 4 bases and J by 6 bases, with 19 bases between them. The CDR3 region has the DNA TGCGCCAGCAGCCCGGGTGGCGGGTTGGTAGCCGGGGAGCTGTTTTTT. Its protein product is CASSPGGGLVAGELFF.

The J gene is TRBJ1-1, the V gene TRBV5-8, with D uncertain. This CDR3 is built from 13 residues. Trimming left V 2 bases short and J 2 bases short, with 7 bases between. CDR1 is SGHTS, CDR2 YDEGEE, per germline. In DNA form, the CDR3 reads TGTGCCAGCAGCTTCGGGATTAACACTGAAGCTTTCTTT. Translating gives CASSFGINTEAFF.

This clone came up once. The V gene is TRBV5-5, the J gene TRBJ1-5, with D possibly matching TRBD1 (6 bases). Trimming stripped 4 bases from V and 2 bases from J, with 7 bases between. Germline V lookup: CDR1 SGHKS, CDR2 YYEKEE (reference sequence). CDR3 size: 13 residues. CDR3 bases: TGTGCCAGCAGCCGGACAGGCAATCAGCCCCAGCATTTT. The encoded protein is CASSRTGNQPQHF.

This clone was detected ten times or more. The chain links TRBV29-1 to TRBJ1-2; 9 nucleotides agree with TRBD1. Germline V gene data show CDR1 as SQVTM and CDR2 as ANQGSEA. CDR3 length: 14 amino acids. Unmatched junction bases numbered 9, after V lost 6 bases and J lost 4 bases. CDR3 residues: CSVGDRAILYGYTF. The CDR3 bases are TGCAGCGTGGGGGACAGGGCAATTCTCTATGGCTACACCTTC.

The CDR3 region has the DNA TGTGCCTGGGGATTGGGGGGGGGCCGAGAGACCCAGTACTTC. It encodes CAWGLGGGRETQYF. The V call is TRBV30, the J call TRBJ2-5; tentatively, D is TRBD2 (7 bases). V was cut by 5 bases and J by 4 bases, with 17 bases left in between. The CDR3 extends over 14 amino acids. The germline gives CDR1 GTSNPN, CDR2 SVGIG (reference sequence).

This clone was counted once. The V gene is TRBV7-3, the J gene TRBJ2-2; possibly TRBD2 for D (5 bases). Trimming stripped 5 bases from V and 6 bases from J, with 10 bases between. The CDR3 loop spans 13 amino acids. CDR1 and CDR2 (germline): SGHTA, FQGTGA. Written as DNA, the CDR3 is TGTGCCAGCAGCAGGGCGGGTTCCGGGGAGCTGTTTTTT. This codes for CASSRAGSGELFF. The complete variable domain, with remaining parts taken from reference TRBV7-3 and TRBJ2-2, reads GAGVSQTPSNKVTEKGKYVELRCDPISGHTALYWYRQSLGQGPEFLIYFQGTGAADDSGLPNDRFFAVRPEGSVSTLKIQRTERGDSAVYLCASSRAGSGELFFGEGSRLTVL.

The chain joins TRBV30 to TRBJ2-5; TRBD1 matches 10 bases. Per the germline V gene, CDR1 is GTSNPN and CDR2 is SVGIG (reference sequence). The CDR3 covers 14 residues. After removal of 1 base from V and 1 base from J, the junction contained 0 bases not matched to a gene. The CDR3 sequence: CAWSGTGGQETQYF. The CDR3 DNA follows: TGTGCCTGGAGTGGGACAGGGGGCCAAGAGACCCAGTACTTC.

The chain links TRBV28 to TRBJ1-6; 7 bases fit TRBD1. Trimming at V came to 6 bases and at J to 8 bases, leaving 13 bases not matched to a gene. The CDR3 is 16 amino acids. Per the germline V gene, CDR1 is MDHEN and CDR2 is SYDVKM. CDR3 sequence: CASSPPGQAGDSPLHF. CDR3 sequence (DNA): TGTGCCAGCAGCCCACCCGGACAGGCTGGGGATTCACCCCTCCACTTT.

The chain is built from TRBV18 and TRBJ1-6; a weak D match, TRBD1 (5 bases). This CDR3 has 15 residues. The V gene lost 6 bases and the J gene lost 6 bases, with 15 bases spanning the gap. CDR1 and CDR2 from the germline V gene are KGHSH and LQKENI. In DNA form, the CDR3 reads TGTGCCAGCTCGGAAACGGGGGTTGGTAATTCACCCCTCCACTTT. Its translation: CASSETGVGNSPLHF. Filled out from reference TRBV18 and TRBJ1-6, the complete variable domain reads NAGVMQNPRHLVRRRGQEARLRCSPMKGHSHVYWYRQLPEEGLKFMVYLQKENIIDESGMPKERFSAEFPKEGPSILRIQQVVRGDSAAYFCASSETGVGNSPLHFGNGTRLTVT.

The chain couples TRBV5-1 to TRBJ1-4; D gene ambiguous. Germline V CDR1 and CDR2: SGHRS, YFSETQ. The germline V and J ends were trimmed by 4 bases and 4 bases, with 11 bases remaining between them. This CDR3 has 14 residues. The CDR3 DNA reads TGCGCCAGCAGCCGAGATCATAATAATGAAAAACTGTTTTTT. Translation: CASSRDHNNEKLFF. The complete variable domain, with remaining parts taken from reference TRBV5-1 and TRBJ1-4, reads KAGVTQTPRYLIKTRGQQVTLSCSPISGHRSVSWYQQTPGQGLQFLFEYFSETQRNKGNFPGRFSGRQFSNSRSEMNVSTLELGDSALYLCASSRDHNNEKLFFGSGTQLSVL.

The chain uses TRBV10-3 and TRBJ1-1, with a possible D match to TRBD1 (5 bases). The CDR3 contains 16 residues. Trimming cost V 4 bases and J 1 base, with 16 bases left between them. CDR1 ENHRY and CDR2 SYGVKD come from the germline V gene. DNA of the CDR3: TGTGCCATCAGTGTGGGAAGGGGAGGGTCGAACACTGAAGCTTTCTTT. This codes for CAISVGRGGSNTEAFF.

V and J are TRBV5-1 and TRBJ2-7; TRBD1 matches at 10 bases. There are 16 residues in the CDR3. Per germline, CDR1 SGHRS and CDR2 YFSETQ. The trim removed 2 bases at V and 7 bases at J, leaving 12 bases unmatched. The CDR3 here is CASSLRPGTGVVEQYF. DNA of the CDR3: TGCGCCAGCAGCTTAAGACCAGGGACAGGGGTTGTGGAGCAGTACTTC.

The chain uses TRBV4-1 and TRBJ1-5; TRBD1 agrees at 7 bases. J gave up 6 bases and V 4 bases, and 12 bases lay outside the gene matches. CDR3 length equals 16 residues. The germline gives CDR1 MGHRA, CDR2 YSYEKL. The CDR3 here is CASSPSLDRSGQPQHF. The CDR3 DNA is TGCGCCAGCAGCCCGTCATTGGACAGGTCCGGTCAGCCCCAGCATTTT.

This chain joins TRBV7-9 and TRBJ1-2, with 11 positions matching TRBD1. The germline V gene has CDR1 SEHNR and CDR2 FQNEAQ (reference sequence). The CDR3 is 16 amino acids. The V gene end was trimmed by 5 bases and the J gene end by 8 bases; junction bases not matched to a gene: 13. Here the CDR3 reads CASSRTPGTGGGGYTF. CDR3 in DNA: TGTGCCAGCAGCCGTACCCCCGGGACAGGGGGAGGGGGCTACACCTTC.

This chain uses TRBV7-2 with TRBJ1-4; TRBD1 matches 7 bases. CDR1 and CDR2 (germline): SGHTA, FQGNSA. The V gene end was trimmed by 5 bases and the J gene end by 4 bases; junction bases not matched to a gene: 7. This CDR3 has 15 residues. Written as DNA, the CDR3 is TGTGCCAGCAGCCTAGTGACAGGGAGTAATGAAAAACTGTTTTTT. Its translation: CASSLVTGSNEKLFF.

The rearrangement uses TRBV28 and TRBJ1-2; TRBD1 aligns across 12 bases. Trimming took 6 bases from V and 6 from J; bases not matched to a gene: 11. The CDR3 consists of 16 residues. Germline V gene sequence: CDR1 MDHEN, CDR2 SYDVKM. This CDR3 reads CASSTPGQGADNGYTF. The CDR3 nucleotides read TGTGCCAGCAGCACCCCGGGACAGGGGGCTGACAATGGCTACACCTTC.

The chain combines TRBV18 with TRBJ1-6; 10 nucleotides agree with TRBD1. J was trimmed by 7 bases and V by 5 bases; bases with no gene match: 2. CDR1 KGHSH and CDR2 LQKENI come from the germline V gene. This CDR3 has 14 amino acids. The CDR3 DNA reads TGTGCCAGCTCAGGGACAGGGGCCAATTCACCCCTCCACTTT. Amino acid sequence: CASSGTGANSPLHF.

The chain has TRBV7-8 and TRBJ1-2; D is uncertain. V lost 1 base, J lost 5 bases, and 11 bases lay in between. Germline lookup yields CDR1 SGHVS and CDR2 FQNEAQ. The length of the CDR3 is 14 residues. The CDR3 loop reads CASSLGEYKYGYTF. DNA for the CDR3: TGTGCCAGCAGCTTAGGGGAGTACAAGTATGGCTACACCTTC.

The chain links TRBV29-1 to TRBJ1-2, with D maybe TRBD1 (5 bases). V shed 5 bases and J shed 4 bases, with 29 bases lying between them. This CDR3 spans 18 amino acids. CDR1 is SQVTM and CDR2 is ANQGSEA in the germline V gene. The CDR3 region has the DNA TGCAGCGTTCCCCGCTGGGCTCCTCTGGGTAAGGGGTTCTATGGCTACACCTTC. Its protein is CSVPRWAPLGKGFYGYTF.

J is TRBJ2-3 and V is TRBV2, with TRBD1 matching over 11 bases. Trimming took 8 bases from V and 3 from J; bases not matched to a gene: 7. The CDR3 has 15 amino acids. Germline CDR1 SNHLY, CDR2 FYNNEI. The CDR3 loop reads CASALGTGGTDTQYF. CDR3 bases: TGTGCCAGCGCCCTAGGGACAGGGGGGACAGATACGCAGTATTTT.

This clone was observed at least ten times. The genes are TRBV5-1 and TRBJ1-1; tentative D call: TRBD1 (6 bases). This CDR3 contains 15 residues. Germline V lookup: CDR1 SGHRS, CDR2 YFSETQ. V was clipped by 3 bases and J by 5 bases, with 17 bases between them. Here the CDR3 reads CASSSQGSQGTEAFF. The CDR3, as DNA: TGCGCCAGCAGCTCACAGGGATCCCAGGGAACTGAAGCTTTCTTT.

V is TRBV18 and J is TRBJ1-2; TRBD1 aligns across 8 bases. The CDR3 covers 14 residues. The V segment lost 6 bases and the J segment 8 bases; nucleotides outside the gene matches: 11. Germline loops: CDR1 KGHSH, CDR2 LQKENI. The CDR3 DNA sequence: TGTGCCAGCTCCACCACTGACAGGGGTGGCGGCTACACCTTC. Translated: CASSTTDRGGGYTF.

This clone was counted a single time. This sequence joins TRBV3-1 (or the pseudogene TRBV3-2) and TRBJ1-2; 11 bases are a match to TRBD1. Germline values: CDR1 LGHDT, CDR2 YNNKEL (reference sequence). CDR3 size: 14 residues. V dropped 3 bases and J dropped 5; count of bases not matched to a gene: 2. DNA for the CDR3: TGTGCCAGCAGCCAGGGACAGGGGGTATATGGCTACACCTTC. It translates to CASSQGQGVYGYTF.

The J gene is TRBJ1-4, the V gene TRBV9, with 8 bases fitting TRBD1. The CDR3 covers 16 residues. The germline gives CDR1 SGDLS, CDR2 YYNGEE. The junction had 8 bases not matched to a gene; V was cut back by 4 bases and J by 3 bases. The CDR3 coding sequence is TGTGCCAGCAGCTCACCTACAGGGGGATCTAATGAAAAACTGTTTTTT. Protein sequence: CASSSPTGGSNEKLFF.

Only a few counts were recorded for this clone. The V gene is TRBV2, the J gene TRBJ2-7, with D tentatively TRBD1 (5 bases). The length of the CDR3 is 14 residues. The V end lost 3 bases, the J end lost 6 bases, and 15 bases lay between the germline ends. Germline V gives CDR1 SNHLY, CDR2 FYNNEI. The CDR3 DNA follows: TGTGCCAGCAGTGATAAGGGAACAGGCTTCGAGCAGTACTTC. Protein: CASSDKGTGFEQYF.

Here the CDR3 DNA reads TGCAGCGTTGGGGCTCTAGCGGGGACCAAAAACATTCAGTACTTC. Encoded protein: CSVGALAGTKNIQYF. The chain couples TRBV29-1 to TRBJ2-4; 9 bases agree with TRBD2. The CDR3 sequence is 15 residues long. Germline V gene sequence: CDR1 SQVTM, CDR2 ANQGSEA. V shed 4 bases and J 2 bases; nucleotides not matched to a gene: 6.